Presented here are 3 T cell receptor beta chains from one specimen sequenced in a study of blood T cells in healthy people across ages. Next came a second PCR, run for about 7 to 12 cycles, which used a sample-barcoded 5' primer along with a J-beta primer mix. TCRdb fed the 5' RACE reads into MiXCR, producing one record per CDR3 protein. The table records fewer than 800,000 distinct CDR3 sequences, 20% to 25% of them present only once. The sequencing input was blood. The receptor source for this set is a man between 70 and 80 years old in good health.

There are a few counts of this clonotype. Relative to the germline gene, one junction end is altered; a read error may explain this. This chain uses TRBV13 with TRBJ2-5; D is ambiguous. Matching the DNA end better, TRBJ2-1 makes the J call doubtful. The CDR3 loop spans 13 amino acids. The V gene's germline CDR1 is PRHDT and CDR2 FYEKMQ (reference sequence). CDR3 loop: CASSLAARNGQFF. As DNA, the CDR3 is TGTGCCAGCAGCTTAGCGGCGCGGAATGGGCAGTTCTTC.

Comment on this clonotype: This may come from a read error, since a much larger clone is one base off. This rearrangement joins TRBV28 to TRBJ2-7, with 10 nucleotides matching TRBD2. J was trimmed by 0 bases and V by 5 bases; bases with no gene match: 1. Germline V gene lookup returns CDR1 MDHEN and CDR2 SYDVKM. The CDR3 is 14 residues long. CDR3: CASSGLAVSYEQYF. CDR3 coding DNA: TGTGCCAGCAGTGGACTAGCGGTCTCCTACGAGCAGTACTTC.

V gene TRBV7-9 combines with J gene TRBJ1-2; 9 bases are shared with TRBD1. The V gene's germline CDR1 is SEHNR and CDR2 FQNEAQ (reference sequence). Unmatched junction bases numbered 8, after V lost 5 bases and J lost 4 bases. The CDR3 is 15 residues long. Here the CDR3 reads CASSVSGTGTYGYTF. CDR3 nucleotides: TGTGCCAGCAGCGTTTCCGGGACAGGGACCTATGGCTACACCTTC. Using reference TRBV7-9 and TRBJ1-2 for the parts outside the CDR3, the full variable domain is DTGVSQNPRHKITKRGQNVTFRCDPISEHNRLYWYRQTLGQGPEFLTYFQNEAQLEKSRLLSDRFSAERPKGSFSTLEIQRTEQGDSAMYLCASSVSGTGTYGYTFGSGTRLTVV.